The 9 T cell receptor beta chains below were found in one sample sequenced in a study of graft-versus-host responses after intestinal transplantation. Some clones are missing from TCRdb's copy, which holds only in-frame ones; the method was immunoSEQ multiplex PCR. The data hold nearly 15,000 clones, with around three fifths observed a single time. Processing released intraepithelial and lamina propria lymphocytes from the graft tissue. Sample: ileum tissue, taken 524 days after transplant. Receptors were obtained from a human patient who received an intestinal transplant, so some T cells may come from the graft donor.

V usage is TRBV9 and J usage is TRBJ1-6; D unresolved. The V gene lost 4 bases and the J gene lost 9 bases, with 11 bases spanning the gap. The CDR3 consists of 13 residues. Germline V gives CDR1 SGDLS, CDR2 YYNGEE. CDR3 in DNA: TGTGCCAGCAGCCCTGATTCGAGTTCACCCCTCCACTTT. As protein: CASSPDSSSPLHF.

In its sample, this clone ranks as medium-sized. J is TRBJ2-2 and V is TRBV5-8; 7 bases are shared with TRBD2. Germline lookup yields CDR1 SGHTS and CDR2 YDEGEE. The CDR3 sequence is 14 residues long. Trimming cost V 2 bases and J 7 bases; bases outside gene matches: 5. CDR3 coding DNA: TGTGCCAGCAGCTTCGGGGGGACGGGCGGGGAGCTGTTTTTT. Translated, it gives CASSFGGTGGELFF.

The chain is built from TRBV19 and TRBJ1-1, with D possibly being TRBD1 (5 bases). This CDR3 has 16 residues. The ends were cut back, 5 bases at V and 1 base at J, with 17 bases in the middle. Germline loops: CDR1 LNHDA, CDR2 SQIVND (reference sequence). CDR3 sequence: CASSPTRQGGNTEAFF. As DNA, the CDR3 is TGTGCCAGTAGTCCCACCCGGCAGGGCGGGAACACTGAAGCTTTCTTT.

The chain employs TRBV7-2 and TRBJ2-1; 10 bases align to TRBD1. The V gene end was trimmed by 3 bases and the J gene end by 5 bases; junction bases not matched to a gene: 13. CDR1 SGHTA and CDR2 FQGNSA come from the germline V gene. The CDR3 consists of 18 residues. The CDR3 nucleotides read TGTGCCAGCAGCTTTTGGGACAGGGGTAGTATTGAGGACAATGAGCAGTTCTTC. This gives the protein CASSFWDRGSIEDNEQFF. The whole variable domain, remainder taken from reference TRBV7-2 and TRBJ2-1, is GAGVSQSPSNKVTEKGKDVELRCDPISGHTALYWYRQSLGQGLEFLIYFQGNSAPDKSGLPSDRFSAERTGGSVSTLTIQRTQQEDSAVYLCASSFWDRGSIEDNEQFFGPGTRLTVL.

The chain links TRBV19 to TRBJ1-5; no clear D. Trimming removed 3 bases at V and 0 bases at J, with 9 bases between. This CDR3 is built from 15 residues. In germline, CDR1 is LNHDA, CDR2 SQIVND (reference sequence). The CDR3 bases are TGTGCCAGTAGTATTGCGGGCTATAGCAATCAGCCCCAGCATTTT. Translating gives CASSIAGYSNQPQHF.

This chain links TRBV5-1 with TRBJ2-6; possibly TRBD1 for D (5 bases). The CDR3 is 15 amino acids. Germline CDR1 SGHRS, CDR2 YFSETQ. Trimming took 2 bases from V and 2 from J, leaving 8 bases between them. In nucleotides, the CDR3 is TGCGCCAGCAGCTTCGGCAGGGCTGGGGCCAACGTCCTGACTTTC. Protein: CASSFGRAGANVLTF. Full variable domain (outside the CDR3, taken from reference TRBV5-1 and TRBJ2-6): KAGVTQTPRYLIKTRGQQVTLSCSPISGHRSVSWYQQTPGQGLQFLFEYFSETQRNKGNFPGRFSGRQFSNSRSEMNVSTLELGDSALYLCASSFGRAGANVLTFGAGSRLTVL.

The chain has TRBV6-6 and TRBJ1-2; TRBD1 matches at 8 bases. The CDR3 has 15 amino acids. V shed 6 bases and J 8 bases; nucleotides not matched to a gene: 14. CDR1 and CDR2 (germline): MNHNY, SVGAGI (reference sequence). CDR3 sequence: CASSPNRDRSYGYTF. The CDR3 DNA reads as TGTGCCAGCAGCCCCAACCGGGACAGGTCATACGGCTACACCTTC.

This clone was counted a few times. V usage is TRBV7-2 and J usage is TRBJ1-4, with a weak D call TRBD1 (5 bases). The ends were cut back, 2 bases at V and 7 bases at J, with 5 bases in the middle. The germline V gene encodes CDR1 SGHTA and CDR2 FQGNSA. The CDR3 totals 12 residues. The CDR3 reads CASSLQGEKLFF. CDR3 bases: TGTGCCAGCAGCTTACAGGGTGAAAAACTGTTTTTT.

J is TRBJ1-1 and V is TRBV29-1; 8 positions match TRBD1. This CDR3 has 13 amino acids. Looked up from germline, CDR1 is SQVTM and CDR2 is ANQGSEA. V lost 6 bases and J lost 3; bases outside the gene matches: 6. The CDR3 DNA reads TGCAGCGTAGCCGACAGGGGTTACACTGAAGCTTTCTTT. Amino acids: CSVADRGYTEAFF.